The rows below give T cell receptor beta chains drawn from one sample of a study of shared T cell receptors in the human thymus. Clones were sequenced by immunoSEQ multiplex PCR, and TCRdb holds only the in-frame ones, with some missing. This sample has 540,000 or so clones, with 75% to 80% found just once. The sample was also reused in another study, on human thymus T cells.

The sequencing sample was made of thymocytes. The receptors were sampled from a boy under two years old with a congenital heart defect. Each CDR3 is given with its conserved first and last residue. The D gene is left open where the match is weak. Some rows mark clone size as missing; the rest say once, few, many or name a class of expanded clone.

v_call: TRBV4-2; j_call: TRBJ2-7; d_call: TRBD2; clone_size: NA; cdr3_aa: CASSQEGLADYEQYF; cdr3_nt: TGTGCCAGCAGCCAAGAGGGGCTAGCGGACTACGAGCAGTACTTC
v_call: TRBV27; j_call: TRBJ2-7; d_call: TRBD1; clone_size: NA; cdr3_aa: CASSFTGQEAYEQYF; cdr3_nt: TGTGCCAGCAGTTTTACGGGACAGGAAGCCTACGAGCAGTACTTC
v_call: TRBV20-1; j_call: TRBJ2-7; d_call: NA; clone_size: NA; cdr3_aa: CSASVSYEQYF; cdr3_nt: TGCAGTGCTAGCGTGTCCTACGAGCAGTACTTC
v_call: TRBV7-2; j_call: TRBJ2-7; d_call: NA; clone_size: few; cdr3_aa: CASSPWTPTYEQYF; cdr3_nt: TGTGCCAGCAGCCCATGGACACCTACCTACGAGCAGTACTTC
v_call: TRBV4-3; j_call: TRBJ2-3; d_call: NA; clone_size: NA; cdr3_aa: CASSQDLGGRPTDTQYF; cdr3_nt: TGCGCCAGCAGCCAAGATCTCGGGGGTCGTCCAACAGATACGCAGTATTTT
v_call: TRBV5-6; j_call: TRBJ2-7; d_call: TRBD2; clone_size: NA; cdr3_aa: CASSLWSGRPYEQYF; cdr3_nt: TGTGCCAGCAGCTTGTGGAGCGGGAGGCCCTACGAGCAGTACTTC
v_call: TRBV11-3; j_call: TRBJ1-2; d_call: TRBD1; clone_size: once; cdr3_aa: CASSFVRRDRVPLGYTF; cdr3_nt: TGTGCCAGCAGTTTCGTTCGCCGGGACAGGGTCCCCTTAGGCTACACCTTC
v_call: TRBV30; j_call: TRBJ1-2; d_call: NA; clone_size: NA; cdr3_aa: CAWSEGRRGYGYTF; cdr3_nt: TGTGCCTGGAGTGAGGGGCGGAGGGGCTATGGCTACACCTTC
v_call: TRBV7-8; j_call: TRBJ2-7; d_call: TRBD2; clone_size: NA; cdr3_aa: CASSLVSGGPREQYF; cdr3_nt: TGTGCCAGCAGCTTAGTGTCGGGAGGGCCACGGGAGCAGTACTTC
v_call: TRBV19; j_call: TRBJ1-5; d_call: NA; clone_size: NA; cdr3_aa: CASRSSGNDQPQHF; cdr3_nt: TGTGCCAGTAGATCTTCGGGGAATGATCAGCCCCAGCATTTT
v_call: TRBV28; j_call: TRBJ2-5; d_call: TRBD1; clone_size: NA; cdr3_aa: CASSFGQAGETQYF; cdr3_nt: TGTGCCAGCAGTTTCGGACAGGCCGGAGAGACCCAGTACTTC
v_call: TRBV14; j_call: TRBJ2-5; d_call: NA; clone_size: few; cdr3_aa: CASSQGQGGTGKETQYF; cdr3_nt: TGTGCCAGCAGCCAAGGCCAGGGAGGGACAGGAAAAGAGACCCAGTACTTC
v_call: TRBV25-1; j_call: TRBJ1-2; d_call: NA; clone_size: NA; cdr3_aa: CASSAPQRQKSFYGYTF; cdr3_nt: TGTGCCAGCAGTGCACCGCAGAGACAGAAGTCGTTTTATGGCTACACCTTC
v_call: TRBV10-3; j_call: TRBJ1-3; d_call: NA; clone_size: few; cdr3_aa: CAISEPRIEENTIYF; cdr3_nt: TGTGCCATCAGTGAGCCCAGAATCGAGGAAAACACCATATATTTT